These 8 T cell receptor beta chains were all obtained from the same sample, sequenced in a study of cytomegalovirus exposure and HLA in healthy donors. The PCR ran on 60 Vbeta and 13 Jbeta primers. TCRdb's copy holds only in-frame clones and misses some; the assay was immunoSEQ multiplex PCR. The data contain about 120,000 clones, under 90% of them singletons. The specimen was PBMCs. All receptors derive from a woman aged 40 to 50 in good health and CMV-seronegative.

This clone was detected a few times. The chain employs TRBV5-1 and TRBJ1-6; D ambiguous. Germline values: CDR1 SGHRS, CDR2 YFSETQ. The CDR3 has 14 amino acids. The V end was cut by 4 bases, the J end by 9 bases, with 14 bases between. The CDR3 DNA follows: TGCGCCAGCAGCCCCGGGGAGGGAACTTCACCCCTCCACTTT. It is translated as CASSPGEGTSPLHF.

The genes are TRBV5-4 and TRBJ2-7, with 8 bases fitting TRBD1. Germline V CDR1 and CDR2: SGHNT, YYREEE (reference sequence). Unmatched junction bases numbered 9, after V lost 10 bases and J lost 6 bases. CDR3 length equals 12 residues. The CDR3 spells CASMDREGEQYF. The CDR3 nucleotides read TGTGCCTCCATGGACAGGGAAGGCGAGCAGTACTTC.

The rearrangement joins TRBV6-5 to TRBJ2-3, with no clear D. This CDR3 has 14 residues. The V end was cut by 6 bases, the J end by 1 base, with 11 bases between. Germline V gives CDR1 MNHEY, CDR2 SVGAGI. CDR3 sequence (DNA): TGTGCCAGCAGCCAAGGTGGAGGCACAGATACGCAGTATTTT. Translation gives CASSQGGGTDTQYF.

The CDR3 DNA is TGTGCCTGGAGCGCGGCCTTTCCAGCGGGGGGGCCCAAGACCCAGTACTTC. It specifies CAWSAAFPAGGPKTQYF. The chain is built from TRBV30 and TRBJ2-5, with 10 bases matching TRBD2. Trimming removed 3 bases from V and 6 bases from J; junction bases left unmatched: 16. The CDR3 is 17 amino acids. CDR1 is GTSNPN and CDR2 is SVGIG in the germline V gene (reference sequence). Looking up the rest from reference TRBV30 and TRBJ2-5 gives the full variable domain: SQTIHQWPATLVQPVGSPLSLECTVEGTSNPNLYWYRQAAGRGLQLLFYSVGIGQISSEVPQNLSASRPQDRQFILSSKKLLLSDSGFYLCAWSAAFPAGGPKTQYFGPGTRLLVL.

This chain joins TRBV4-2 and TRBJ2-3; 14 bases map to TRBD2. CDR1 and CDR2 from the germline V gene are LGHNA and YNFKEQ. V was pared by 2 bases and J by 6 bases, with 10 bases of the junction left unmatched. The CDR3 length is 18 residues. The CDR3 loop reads CASSQHLGGLAGDDTQYF. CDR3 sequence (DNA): TGTGCCAGCAGCCAACATCTGGGGGGACTAGCGGGGGATGATACGCAGTATTTT.

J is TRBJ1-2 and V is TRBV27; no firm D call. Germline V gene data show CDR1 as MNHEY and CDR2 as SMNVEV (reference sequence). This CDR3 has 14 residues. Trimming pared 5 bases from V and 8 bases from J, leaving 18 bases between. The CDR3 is CASSPQSVEGGYTF. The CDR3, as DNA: TGTGCCAGCAGTCCCCAATCTGTAGAGGGAGGCTACACCTTC.

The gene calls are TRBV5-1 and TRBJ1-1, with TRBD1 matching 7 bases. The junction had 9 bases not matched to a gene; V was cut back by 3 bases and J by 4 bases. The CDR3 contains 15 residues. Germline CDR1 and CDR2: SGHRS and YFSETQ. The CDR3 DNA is TGCGCCAGCAGCTGGGACAGTACCCGAAGCACTGAAGCTTTCTTT. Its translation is CASSWDSTRSTEAFF.

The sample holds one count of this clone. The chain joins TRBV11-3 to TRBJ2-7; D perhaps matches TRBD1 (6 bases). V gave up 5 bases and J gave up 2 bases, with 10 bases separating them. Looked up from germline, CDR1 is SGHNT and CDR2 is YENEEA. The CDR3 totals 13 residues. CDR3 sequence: CASSKQGTYEQYF. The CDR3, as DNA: TGTGCCAGCAGCAAACAGGGAACCTACGAGCAGTACTTC.